The rows below give T cell receptor beta chains drawn from one sample of a study of CXCR3-negative and CXCR3-positive naive CD8 T cells. TCRdb re-called the 5' RACE reads and catalogs CDR3 proteins one per entry, DNA excluded. This sample contains about 86,000 distinct CDR3 sequences. Sequenced: naive CXCR3+ CD8+ T cells from blood. The origin of the receptors is a human donor in good health. Some clones in this sample may be carry-over from other donors' samples. The CDR3 runs from the conserved cysteine through the conserved F or W.

v_call	j_call	cdr3_length	cdr3_aa
TRBV27	TRBJ2-1	12	CASTGYRNEQFF
TRBV28	TRBJ2-3	14	CASSPNLGRKAQYF
TRBV6-5	TRBJ2-2	14	CASSYSPTPGELFF
TRBV7-6	TRBJ2-2	16	CASTDVAGENTGELFF
TRBV28	TRBJ2-7	12	CASSVGPGEQYF
TRBV7-2	TRBJ1-1	13	CASSTKGYTEAFF
TRBV20-1	TRBJ2-1	17	CSASDGRGQRGYNEQFF
TRBV14	TRBJ2-3	14	CASSPYPRGDTQYF
TRBV24-1	TRBJ2-1	11	CATSDLAEQFF
TRBV13	TRBJ2-7	14	CASSLAGWSSEQYF
TRBV29-1	TRBJ1-4	11	CSVEVTRKLFF
TRBV19	TRBJ2-1	12	CASSIVYNEQFF
TRBV28	TRBJ2-7	15	CASSLSGRSIHEQYF
TRBV3-1	TRBJ2-1	15	CASSQDQSSYNEQFF
TRBV21-1	TRBJ1-4	13	CASSNQGREKLFF
TRBV5-5	TRBJ2-2	14	CASSPLPYTGELFF
TRBV5-1	TRBJ1-2	12	CASSLTGEGYTF
TRBV3-1	TRBJ2-5	15	CASSQDLAEQETQYF
TRBV20-1	TRBJ2-7	14	CSARVGTDYYEQYF
TRBV6-5	TRBJ1-2	13	CASSYSGNYGYTF
TRBV7-8	TRBJ2-7	16	CASSLPGAGGSYEQYF
TRBV7-8	TRBJ2-1	18	CASSPRKPGLAGGEEQFF
TRBV29-1	TRBJ2-7	12	CSVEPAPNEQYF
TRBV10-2	TRBJ2-2	14	CASGDRGISGEPFF
TRBV7-9	TRBJ1-2	15	CASSLEEPFIYGYTF
TRBV12-5	TRBJ2-1	13	CASGNRLADEQFF
TRBV27	TRBJ2-1	14	CASSSGYSYNEQFF
TRBV27	TRBJ1-2	14	CASSFFPFRDGYTF
TRBV7-3	TRBJ2-7	14	CASSYNSQVYEQYF
TRBV7-9	TRBJ2-1	15	CASSLTSGSVHEQFF
TRBV5-1	TRBJ2-7	13	CASSWGLDYEQYF
TRBV28	TRBJ2-1	14	CASSLGSPNNEQFF
TRBV10-3	TRBJ2-5	15	CAINPGREDGETQYF
TRBV15	TRBJ1-1	16	CATSRAPGARNTEAFF
TRBV30	TRBJ2-7	13	CAWSSRGAYEQYF
TRBV11-2	TRBJ2-1	16	CASSLTSGGTLNEQFF
TRBV28	TRBJ2-7	14	CASSLAGGLLEQYF
TRBV6-2/TRBV6-3	TRBJ2-1	13	CASSYTTYNEQFF
TRBV7-8	TRBJ1-4	14	CASSLTGPGEKLFF
TRBV6-5	TRBJ2-1	15	CASSYGLGGAGEQFF
TRBV7-6	TRBJ2-1	15	CASSGSFTDLNEQFF
TRBV30	TRBJ2-3	17	CAWSVWGARTLLDTQYF
TRBV18	TRBJ1-2	13	CASSLTDLDGYTF
TRBV27	TRBJ1-1	11	CASTGATEAFF
TRBV7-7	TRBJ2-5	16	CASSPGGGTEQETQYF
TRBV29-1	TRBJ2-7	14	CSVEVSTSPYEQYF
TRBV12-3/TRBV12-4	TRBJ2-7	13	CASSPLAGGEQYF
TRBV5-1	TRBJ2-4	18	CASSLTSSGGTAKNIQYF
TRBV19	TRBJ2-7	16	CASSIDFTGNSYEQYF
TRBV7-9	TRBJ1-1	15	CASSQGPPGNTEAFF
TRBV7-2	TRBJ1-1	12	CASSRKSAEAFF
TRBV7-2	TRBJ2-7	14	CASSPSGGDYEQYF
TRBV28	TRBJ2-7	13	CASSLQGYYEQYF
TRBV11-3	TRBJ2-7	15	CASSLDRGPSYEQYF
TRBV29-1	TRBJ1-1	12	CSARDGGTEAFF
TRBV28	TRBJ2-2	15	CASSLSPPGAGELFF
TRBV5-1	TRBJ2-5	16	CASSYDLAGGGETQYF